The clone carrying this T cell receptor (beta chain) was seen more than once but under ten times. Clones were sequenced by immunoSEQ multiplex PCR, and TCRdb holds only the in-frame ones, with some missing. The sample lists 290,000 or so clones, about 88% occurring once. This entry belongs to a study of blood T cell repertoires in COVID-19. Background on the study: The cDNA or gDNA used as material had been derived from T cells, B-cell-depleted T cells, or PBMCs.

Sample: peripheral blood. This TCR derives from a man aged 70 or older with acute or convalescent COVID-19.

For the CDR3, the DNA is TGTGCCAGCAGCCAAAGTTTGCGGACAGGGGAGGACTATGGCTACACCTTC. Its protein is CASSQSLRTGEDYGYTF. The chain links TRBV5-6 to TRBJ1-2; 9 bases are a match to TRBD1. This CDR3 comprises 17 residues. CDR1 SGHDT and CDR2 YYEEEE come from the germline V gene. With V trimmed by 4 bases and J by 3 bases, 13 bases remained unmatched.